These 5 T cell receptor beta chains came from one sample sequenced in a study of CD8 T cells in Susac syndrome. It was with random hexamers that 0.5 to 1 ug RNA was reverse transcribed. TCRdb recomputed calls from the immunoSEQ multiplex PCR reads with MiXCR, one row per CDR3 protein. The sample consists of more than 65,000 distinct CDR3 sequences, over 90% of them appearing once. The specimen was CD8+ T cells from PBMCs. These receptors were taken from a human donor in good health.

The rearrangement uses TRBV7-9 and TRBJ2-7; D remains unclear. Trimming took 0 bases from V and 0 from J, leaving 12 bases between them. Germline V gene data show CDR1 as SEHNR and CDR2 as FQNEAQ (reference sequence). CDR3 length: 16 residues. The chain's CDR3 is CASSLAWTESSYEQYF. The DNA for the CDR3 is TGTGCCAGCAGCTTAGCCTGGACCGAGAGCTCCTACGAGCAGTACTTC.

The genes are TRBV19 and TRBJ1-2; D is undetermined. This CDR3 comprises 14 residues. With 4 bases removed from V and 8 bases from J, the gap between germline ends came to 17 bases. The V gene's germline CDR1 is LNHDA and CDR2 SQIVND (reference sequence). The CDR3 DNA reads as TGTGCCAGTAGTAGGAATCGGCGGGCCGAAGGCTACACCTTC. Translating it yields CASSRNRRAEGYTF.

The gene calls are TRBV29-1 and TRBJ1-2; TRBD1 matches 11 bases. Trimming removed 4 bases from V and 5 bases from J; junction bases left unmatched: 6. Germline CDR1 SQVTM, CDR2 ANQGSEA. The length of the CDR3 is 14 residues. Here the CDR3 DNA reads TGCAGCGTTGTACAGGACAGGGGGCATTATGGCTACACCTTC. Its protein is CSVVQDRGHYGYTF. Combining the CDR3 with reference TRBV29-1 and TRBJ1-2 gives the whole variable domain SAVISQKPSRDICQRGTSLTIQCQVDSQVTMMFWYRQQPGQSLTLIATANQGSEATYESGFVIDKFPISRPNLTFSTLTVSNMSPEDSSIYLCSVVQDRGHYGYTFGSGTRLTVV.

In its sample, this clonotype was seen once. The chain joins TRBV12-3 or TRBV12-4 to TRBJ2-1; TRBD2 might be the D (6 bases). CDR3 size: 15 residues. V lost 3 bases to trimming and J lost 9 bases, with 18 bases between them. Written as DNA, the CDR3 is TGTGCCAGCAGTTTTCAAGGCGGGGTAGTAGCTGAGCAGTTCTTC. Translating it yields CASSFQGGVVAEQFF.

V is TRBV6-5 and J is TRBJ2-5, with TRBD2 as a possible D gene (6 bases). The CDR3 sequence is 14 residues long. V dropped 0 bases and J dropped 1 base, with 6 bases sitting between them. Germline V gene sequence: CDR1 MNHEY, CDR2 SVGAGI. CDR3 residues: CASSYSGGQETQYF. The CDR3 DNA reads as TGTGCCAGCAGTTACTCGGGGGGCCAAGAGACCCAGTACTTC.